This TCR beta chain came from a study of CD8 T cells in ankylosing spondylitis. Findings and limits, study-wide: A motif in TCR beta, a set of 8 or 9 highly homologous variants, appeared characteristic of ankylosing spondylitis blood.

In regard to this clonotype: Its antigen is unknown.

TCRdb used MiXCR to reprocess the 5' RACE reads, holding one entry per CDR3 protein. The repertoire holds about 500,000 distinct CDR3 sequences, with 9.5% to 15% as singletons. The CDR3 sequence is 14 residues long. V gave up 1 base and J gave up 6 bases, with 12 bases separating them. Germline CDR1 reads SGHDN; CDR2 reads FVKESK. The sample taken for sequencing was blood, either unsorted or a sorted T cell fraction (not recorded which). This TCR was recovered from a male donor with ankylosing spondylitis. The chain is built from TRBV14 and TRBJ1-1; the D gene is possibly TRBD1 (6 bases). The CDR3 protein is CASSQGGAAAEAFF. The CDR3 DNA reads as TGTGCCAGCAGCCAAGGGGGGGCGGCGGCTGAAGCTTTCTTT.